Detailed here is one T cell receptor (beta chain). As yet, its antigen is unknown. The CDR3 sequence is 13 residues long. V was cut by 5 bases and J by 2 bases, with 11 bases left in between. Germline CDR1 reads DFQATT; CDR2 reads SNEGSKA (reference sequence). TCRdb used MiXCR to reprocess the 5' RACE reads, holding one entry per CDR3 protein. The repertoire has tens of thousands of distinct CDR3 sequences, roughly 9% of them found once; the top ten carry more than 20%. The sample comes from a study of early T cells in non-severe SARS-CoV-2 infection. Points from the study as a whole: A preference for anti-spike CD8 responses marked VDJdb matching, which missed private and CD4 specificities.

The sample consisted of whole blood. The gene calls are TRBV20-1 and TRBJ2-3; tentatively, D is TRBD2 (6 bases). This receptor was taken from an adult who was a healthcare worker with PCR-confirmed SARS-CoV-2 infection or an uninfected control (not recorded which). Here the CDR3 DNA reads TGCAGTGCTCGGGACTCGTCCACAGATACGCAGTATTTT. It encodes CSARDSSTDTQYF.